The 16 T cell receptor beta chains in this list originate from one sample, sequenced in a study of cytomegalovirus exposure and HLA in healthy donors (dated by TCRdb to 2016 to 2017). The library relied on the immunoSEQ multiplex PCR assay. The multiplex PCR relied on a mix of 60 forward primers for TCR Vbeta segments and 13 reverse primers for TCR Jbeta segments. TCRdb carries this immuneACCESS record with in-frame sequences only. Its versions omit some clonotypes, under half of them owing to an unresolved V gene in the studies checked, with the rest unexplained. A total of around 200,000 clones appear in this sample, 79% of them only once. The top ten clonotypes cover approximately 1.5% of the sample. The specimen sequenced was PBMCs. The receptors originated from a woman aged 18-29 years in good health and CMV-seronegative.

The chain employs TRBV7-2 and TRBJ1-4; 7 nucleotides line up with TRBD1. Trimming cost V 7 bases and J 8 bases; bases outside gene matches: 13. The CDR3 runs to 15 residues. The germline V gene encodes CDR1 SGHTA and CDR2 FQGNSA. This CDR3 is CASTLRTGLEEKLFF. CDR3 sequence (DNA): TGTGCCAGCACCCTAAGGACAGGTCTCGAAGAAAAACTGTTTTTT. The full variable domain, rest sourced from reference TRBV7-2 and TRBJ1-4, is GAGVSQSPSNKVTEKGKDVELRCDPISGHTALYWYRQSLGQGLEFLIYFQGNSAPDKSGLPSDRFSAERTGGSVSTLTIQRTQQEDSAVYLCASTLRTGLEEKLFFGSGTQLSVL.

This chain joins TRBV7-3 and TRBJ1-6; 8 positions match TRBD1. Looked up from germline, CDR1 is SGHTA and CDR2 is FQGTGA. CDR3 length: 15 amino acids. J lost 10 bases, V lost 5 bases, and 10 bases had no gene match. CDR3 loop: CASSAQGGIGSPLHF. The CDR3 DNA reads as TGTGCCAGCAGCGCACAGGGGGGGATAGGGTCACCCCTCCACTTT.

The chain links TRBV14 to TRBJ1-2; 8 bases fit TRBD1. Germline CDR1 reads SGHDN; CDR2 reads FVKESK. The CDR3 spans 17 residues. Trimming removed 1 base from V and 3 bases from J; junction bases left unmatched: 10. The CDR3, as DNA: TGTGCCAGCAGCCAAGGAGGCAGGGGGCGCTGGGACTATGGCTACACCTTC. Protein sequence: CASSQGGRGRWDYGYTF. The whole variable domain, filled in from reference TRBV14 and TRBJ1-2, reads EAGVTQFPSHSVIEKGQTVTLRCDPISGHDNLYWYRRVMGKEIKFLLHFVKESKQDESGMPNNRFLAERTGGTYSTLKVQPAELEDSGVYFCASSQGGRGRWDYGYTFGSGTRLTVV.

The gene calls are TRBV9 and TRBJ2-5; possibly TRBD1 for D (6 bases). The length of the CDR3 is 16 residues. Trimming cost V 4 bases and J 1 base, with 17 bases left between them. CDR1 SGDLS and CDR2 YYNGEE come from the germline V gene. Here the CDR3 DNA reads TGTGCCAGCAGCCCCAGAACAGGGTTTGCCCAAGAGACCCAGTACTTC. This gives the protein CASSPRTGFAQETQYF.

This chain uses TRBV18 with TRBJ1-5; 7 bases map to TRBD1. V lost 4 bases, J lost 2 bases, and 5 bases stayed unmatched. Germline loops: CDR1 KGHSH, CDR2 LQKENI. The CDR3 runs to 15 residues. CDR3 loop: CASSQGAGGNQPQHF. DNA of the CDR3: TGTGCCAGCTCACAGGGGGCAGGAGGCAATCAGCCCCAGCATTTT.

The chain carries TRBV18 and TRBJ2-5, with 10 nucleotides matching TRBD2. Germline-derived CDR1 and CDR2 are KGHSH and LQKENI. The CDR3 loop spans 18 amino acids. V was pared by 2 bases and J by 0 bases, with 9 bases of the junction left unmatched. CDR3 sequence reads: CASSPVILAGEDQETQYF. The CDR3 nucleotides are TGTGCCAGCTCACCAGTAATCCTAGCGGGGGAGGACCAAGAGACCCAGTACTTC.

This clone is a singleton in its sample. The V call is TRBV2, the J call TRBJ2-2; tentative D call: TRBD2 (6 bases). The CDR3 consists of 13 residues. Trimming stripped 3 bases from V and 4 bases from J, with 6 bases between. The germline V gene encodes CDR1 SNHLY and CDR2 FYNNEI. In DNA form, the CDR3 reads TGTGCCAGCAGTGAGGGGGGCACCGGGGAGCTGTTTTTT. It codes for CASSEGGTGELFF.

In regard to this clone: Other DNA variants within this sample encode the same CDR3. V is TRBV7-6 and J is TRBJ2-5, with D uncertain. The CDR3 has 11 amino acids. The V and J ends lost 5 bases and 2 bases respectively, with 3 bases between them. CDR1 SGHVS and CDR2 FNYEAQ come from the germline V gene. Here the CDR3 DNA reads TGTGCCAGCAGCCCACAAGAGACCCAGTACTTC. This codes for CASSPQETQYF. Full variable domain (missing parts from reference TRBV7-6 and TRBJ2-5): GAGVSQSPRYKVTKRGQDVALRCDPISGHVSLYWYRQALGQGPEFLTYFNYEAQQDKSGLPNDRFSAERPEGSISTLTIQRTEQRDSAMYRCASSPQETQYFGPGTRLLVL.

V and J are TRBV20-1 and TRBJ2-3; D is unclear. There are 11 residues in the CDR3. V shed 5 bases and J shed 2 bases, with 5 bases lying between them. The germline V gene encodes CDR1 DFQATT and CDR2 SNEGSKA (reference sequence). CDR3 sequence: CSAYTTDTQYF. The CDR3 DNA is TGCAGTGCTTACACCACAGATACGCAGTATTTT.

Regarding this clone: A read error may produce the germline difference seen at one junction end. Written as DNA, the CDR3 is TGTGTCTGGAGTCAGGGGTACACTGAAGCTTTCTTT. This gives the protein CVWSQGYTEAFF. This rearrangement joins TRBV30 to TRBJ1-1; D is perhaps TRBD1 (6 bases). CDR3 length equals 12 residues. Germline V gene sequence: CDR1 GTSNPN, CDR2 SVGIG (reference sequence).

The chain recombines TRBV7-3 with TRBJ2-2; no reliable D call. The CDR3 is 14 amino acids. Trimming pared 6 bases from V and 0 bases from J, leaving 8 bases between. The germline V gene encodes CDR1 SGHTA and CDR2 FQGTGA. CDR3 nucleotides: TGTGCCAGCAGTCCCCTAGCGAACACCGGGGAGCTGTTTTTT. Encoded protein: CASSPLANTGELFF.

The chain employs TRBV5-1 and TRBJ1-2, with D perhaps TRBD1 (6 bases). CDR3 size: 13 residues. CDR1 and CDR2 from the germline V gene are SGHRS and YFSETQ. The V end was cut by 1 base, the J end by 6 bases, with 10 bases between. For the CDR3, the DNA is TGCGCCAGCAGCTTGATCTCAGGGGATGGCTACACCTTC. It is translated as CASSLISGDGYTF.

This clone was seen just once. This chain links TRBV19 with TRBJ2-1; TRBD2 matches 7 bases. The ends lost 5 bases at V and 6 bases at J; junction bases unmatched: 10. The CDR3 has 15 amino acids. Germline loops: CDR1 LNHDA, CDR2 SQIVND (reference sequence). CDR3 in amino acids: CASSPERGVSNEQFF. In DNA form, the CDR3 reads TGTGCCAGTAGTCCGGAGCGGGGTGTCAGCAATGAGCAGTTCTTC.

The chain recombines TRBV5-1 with TRBJ2-2; D uncertain. This CDR3 has 15 amino acids. Germline V CDR1 and CDR2: SGHRS, YFSETQ. The ends were cut back, 2 bases at V and 6 bases at J, with 14 bases in the middle. The CDR3 DNA reads as TGCGCCAGCAGCTTTATCGGAGAGTTGCCCGGGGAGCTGTTTTTT. Protein product: CASSFIGELPGELFF.

The chain carries TRBV6-1 and TRBJ1-6; TRBD1 matches 8 bases. Unmatched junction bases numbered 10, after V lost 2 bases and J lost 7 bases. The CDR3 sequence is 17 residues long. Germline V gene sequence: CDR1 MNHNS, CDR2 SASEGT. The CDR3 sequence: CASSELGPGGWNSPLHF. The CDR3 DNA is TGTGCCAGCAGTGAATTAGGTCCAGGGGGCTGGAATTCACCCCTCCACTTT.

The chain couples TRBV6-5 to TRBJ1-6, with D possibly being TRBD1 (6 bases). V was shortened by 2 bases and J by 9 bases, with 8 bases between the two germline ends. Per the germline V gene, CDR1 is MNHEY and CDR2 is SVGAGI. This CDR3 spans 13 amino acids. The DNA for the CDR3 is TGTGCCAGCAGTTACGACAGGACTTCACCCCTCCACTTT. Residues: CASSYDRTSPLHF.